The following is a T cell receptor (beta chain) sequence with its context. The record originates from a study of OX40 agonist ivuxolimab in advanced cancers. At the level of the study: Given to patients was ivuxolimab, an agonistic anti-OX40 (CD134) antibody.

Assay: immunoSEQ multiplex PCR; the TCRdb copy retains only in-frame clones and omits some. Of about 71,000 clones listed, around 94% are singletons. CDR3 length: 18 amino acids. Germline CDR1 and CDR2: MGHRA and YSYEKL. The junction had 12 bases not matched to a gene; V was cut back by 1 base and J by 1 base. The clonotype was recovered from an adult with an advanced solid tumor such as melanoma, head and neck, liver or kidney cancer. Sequences were derived from CD4+ or CD8+ T cells sorted from blood, sampled in a trial of the OX40 agonist ivuxolimab. The rearrangement links TRBV4-1 to TRBJ1-1, with 7 bases lining up with TRBD1. The CDR3 nucleotides read TGCGCCAGCAGCCAAGGTCCCTACATCAGGGGGGGGAACACTGAAGCTTTCTTT. It encodes CASSQGPYIRGGNTEAFF.